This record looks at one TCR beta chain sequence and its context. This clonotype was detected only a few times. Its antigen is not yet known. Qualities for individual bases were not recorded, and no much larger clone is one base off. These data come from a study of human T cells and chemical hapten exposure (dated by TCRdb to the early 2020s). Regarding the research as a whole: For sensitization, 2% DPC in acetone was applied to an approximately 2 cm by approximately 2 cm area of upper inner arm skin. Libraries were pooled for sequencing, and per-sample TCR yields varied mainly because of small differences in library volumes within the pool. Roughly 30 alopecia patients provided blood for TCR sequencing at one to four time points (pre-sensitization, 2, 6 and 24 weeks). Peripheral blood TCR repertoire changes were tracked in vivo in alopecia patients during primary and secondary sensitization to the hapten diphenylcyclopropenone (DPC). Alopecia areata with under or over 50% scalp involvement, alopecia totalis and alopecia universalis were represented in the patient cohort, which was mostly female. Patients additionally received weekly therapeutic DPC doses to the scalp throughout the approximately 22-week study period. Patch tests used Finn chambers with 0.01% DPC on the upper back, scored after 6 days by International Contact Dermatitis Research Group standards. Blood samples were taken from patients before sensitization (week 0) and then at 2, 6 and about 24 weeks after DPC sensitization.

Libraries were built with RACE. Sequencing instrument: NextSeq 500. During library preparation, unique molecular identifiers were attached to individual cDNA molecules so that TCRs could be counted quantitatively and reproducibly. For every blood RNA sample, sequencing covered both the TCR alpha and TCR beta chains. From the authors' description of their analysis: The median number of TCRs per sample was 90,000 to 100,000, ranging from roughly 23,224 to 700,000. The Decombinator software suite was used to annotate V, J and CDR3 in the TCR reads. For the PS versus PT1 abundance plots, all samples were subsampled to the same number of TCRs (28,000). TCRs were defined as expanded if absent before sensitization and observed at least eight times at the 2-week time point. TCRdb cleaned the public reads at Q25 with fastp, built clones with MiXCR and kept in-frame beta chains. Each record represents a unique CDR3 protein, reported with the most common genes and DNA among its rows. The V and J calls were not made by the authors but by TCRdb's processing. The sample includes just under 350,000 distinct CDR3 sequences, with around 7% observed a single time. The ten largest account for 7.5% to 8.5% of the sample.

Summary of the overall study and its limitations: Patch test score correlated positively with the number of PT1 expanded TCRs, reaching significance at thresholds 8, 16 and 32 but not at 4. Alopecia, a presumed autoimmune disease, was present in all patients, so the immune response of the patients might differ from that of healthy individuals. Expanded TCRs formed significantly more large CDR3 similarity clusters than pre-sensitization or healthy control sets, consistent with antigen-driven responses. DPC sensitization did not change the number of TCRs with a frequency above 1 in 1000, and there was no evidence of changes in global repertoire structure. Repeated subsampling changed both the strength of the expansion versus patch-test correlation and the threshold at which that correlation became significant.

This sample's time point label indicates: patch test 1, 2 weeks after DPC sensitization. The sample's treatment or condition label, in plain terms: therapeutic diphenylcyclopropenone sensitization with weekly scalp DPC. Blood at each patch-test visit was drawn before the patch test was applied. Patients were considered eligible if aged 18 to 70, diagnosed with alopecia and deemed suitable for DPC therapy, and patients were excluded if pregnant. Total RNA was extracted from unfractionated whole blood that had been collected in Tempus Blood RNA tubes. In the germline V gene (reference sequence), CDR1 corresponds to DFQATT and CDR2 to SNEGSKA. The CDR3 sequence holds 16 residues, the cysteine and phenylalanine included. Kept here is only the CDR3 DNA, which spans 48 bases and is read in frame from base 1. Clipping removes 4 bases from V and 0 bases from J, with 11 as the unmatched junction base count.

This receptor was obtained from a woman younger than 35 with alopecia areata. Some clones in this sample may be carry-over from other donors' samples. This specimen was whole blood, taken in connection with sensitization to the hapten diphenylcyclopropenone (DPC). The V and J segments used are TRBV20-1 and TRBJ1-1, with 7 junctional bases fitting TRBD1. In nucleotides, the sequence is TGCAGTGCTAAAGGTGTGGAGGACAGGCTGAACACTGAAGCTTTCTTT. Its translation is CSAKGVEDRLNTEAFF.